The clone carrying this T cell receptor (beta chain) turned up a few times. Its matching antigen is unknown. This record belongs to a study of beta chain features in type 1 diabetes. Study-level points and caveats: Shortening that was moderate but significant affected the TCRB CDR3s of Type 1 diabetes patients in all four CD4+ subsets. For cells with high TCR expression, cDNA sequencing could yield over-representation.

The investigators reverse transcribed all of the isolated RNA, so they sequenced expressed TCRB transcripts. Profiling relied on immunoSEQ multiplex PCR, and the TCRdb table lists in-frame clones only, not all of them. Counted here are fewer than 650,000 clones, about a sixth occurring once; the ten biggest clones make up 0.093%. With 2 bases removed from V and 3 bases from J, the gap between germline ends came to 11 bases. CDR3 length: 15 amino acids. The germline gives CDR1 SGDLS, CDR2 YYNGEE. The J gene is TRBJ1-4, the V gene TRBV9; perhaps TRBD1 as D (6 bases). This TCR came from a man between 18 and 35 years old in good health. The sample comprised naive CD4+ T cells from blood. CDR3 amino acids: CASSVEDRPNEKLFF. DNA of the CDR3: TGTGCCAGCAGCGTGGAGGACAGACCTAATGAAAAACTGTTTTTT.